Listed below are T cell receptor beta chains from one sample, sequenced in a study of blood T cell repertoires in COVID-19. Clones were read by immunoSEQ multiplex PCR, and TCRdb kept only the in-frame ones, dropping some. The data show more than 85,000 clones, with over 90% seen just once and 1.7% held by the top ten. The sequenced sample was peripheral blood. The receptors originated from a man aged 55 to 69 with acute or convalescent COVID-19. The CDR3 runs from the conserved cysteine through the conserved F or W. D genes are given only for firm matches. Part of the rows lack a size; the others show once, few, many or a class for expanded clones.

>-|once|TRBV4-1|TRBJ1-2
TGCGCCAGCAGCCCCCTCGGGGATGGCTACACCTTC
CASSPLGDGYTF
>-|-|TRBV21-1|TRBJ2-7
TGTGCCAGCAGCAAAGCATTTCCCAGGGGAACGGACGAGCAGTACTTC
CASSKAFPRGTDEQYF
>TRBD1|-|TRBV2|TRBJ1-2
TGTGCCAGCAGATTCGAAGGGACAGGGGATGGCTACACCTTC
CASRFEGTGDGYTF
>-|-|TRBV9|TRBJ1-1
TGTGCCAGCAGCGTAACAGGGCGTGGGAACACTGAAGCTTTCTTT
CASSVTGRGNTEAFF
>-|-|TRBV5-4|TRBJ1-4
TGTGCCAGCAGCTTGGGGACAAGCACAACTAATGAAAAACTGTTTTTT
CASSLGTSTTNEKLFF
>TRBD2|-|TRBV5-4|TRBJ2-7
TGTGCCAGCAGCTTGAGCGGGAGTGGTTACGAGCAGTACTTC
CASSLSGSGYEQYF
>-|-|TRBV2|TRBJ1-1
TGTGCCAGCAGTGAATATCTCGCGGGCACTGAAGCTTTCTTT
CASSEYLAGTEAFF
>-|-|TRBV11-2|TRBJ2-2
TGTGCCAGCAGCCAACTAGTCCGCACCGGGGAGCTGTTTTTT
CASSQLVRTGELFF
>TRBD2|-|TRBV3-1/TRBV3-2|TRBJ2-3
TGTGCCAGCAGCCACTATAGCGGGGGGTTACGGTTTACGCAGTATTTT
CASSHYSGGLRFTQYF
>-|once|TRBV3-1/TRBV3-2|TRBJ2-5
TGTGCCAGCAGCCAAGGCGGCTGGTCATCTCGGGGAGAAGAGACCCAGTACTTC
CASSQGGWSSRGEETQYF
>TRBD2|-|TRBV6-2/TRBV6-3|TRBJ2-3
TGTGCCAGCAGTTACAGCCTAGCGGGAGGCTTAGATACGCAGTATTTT
CASSYSLAGGLDTQYF
>-|-|TRBV19|TRBJ2-1
TGTGCCAGTCGGTCCGGGGTGGTCAATGAGCAGTTCTTC
CASRSGVVNEQFF
>-|-|TRBV18|TRBJ1-1
TGTGCCAGCTCACCGACGAGGGGGTTCCCGAATTTC
CASSPTRGFPNF
>TRBD2|-|TRBV6-2/TRBV6-3|TRBJ2-7
TGTGCCAGCAGTGGGCGGGAGGGCTACGAGCAGTACTTC
CASSGREGYEQYF
>-|-|TRBV12-3/TRBV12-4|TRBJ2-5
TGTGCCAGCAGTTTCGAGGGCGGGGAGACCCAGTACTTC
CASSFEGGETQYF
>TRBD1|-|TRBV27|TRBJ1-1
TGTGCCAGCAGTTTCACAGGGGCTAACACTGAAGCTTTCTTT
CASSFTGANTEAFF
>-|few|TRBV21-1|TRBJ1-1
TGTGCCAGCAGCCGACAGGTGCTCACTGAAGCTTTCTTT
CASSRQVLTEAFF
>-|-|TRBV21-1|TRBJ2-5
TGTGCCAGCAGCAAAGTCGCGAGCGCCAAGGGGTGGCAGTACCAAGAGACCCAGTACTTC
CASSKVASAKGWQYQETQYF
>-|few|TRBV7-2|TRBJ2-7
TGTGCCAGCAGCTTAAGCAGGCTCGAGCAGTACTTC
CASSLSRLEQYF